Sequencing of this TCR beta chain was carried out in a study of blood T cell repertoires in COVID-19. In the study overall: COVID-19 samples collected from the United States, Italy and Spain covered acute and convalescent phases. PBMCs, B-cell-depleted T cells, or T cells were the source of the cDNA or gDNA that made up the material.

How the authors handled the data: The assay estimated nucleated cells by amplifying reference gene primers. The assay was immunoSEQ multiplex PCR, and TCRdb's table has in-frame clones only and misses some. D and trimming come from the DNA, and the V and J calls and clone size come from that table. The sample holds some 210,000 clones, roughly 81% seen once. CDR3 length: 14 residues. V was shortened by 4 bases and J by 6 bases, with 15 bases between the two germline ends. Looked up from germline, CDR1 is SGHNT and CDR2 is YYREEE (reference sequence). The clonotype originates from a woman aged 45-59 years with active or convalescent COVID-19. Sequencing was performed on peripheral blood. The chain joins TRBV5-4 to TRBJ2-3, with D tentatively TRBD1 (5 bases). The CDR3 spells CASSTPTAGDTQYF. The CDR3, as DNA: TGTGCCAGCAGCACCCCAACGGCAGGGGATACGCAGTATTTT. The full variable domain, rest sourced from reference TRBV5-4 and TRBJ2-3, is ETGVTQSPTHLIKTRGQQVTLRCSSQSGHNTVSWYQQALGQGPQFIFQYYREEENGRGNFPPRFSGLQFPNYSSELNVNALELDDSALYLCASSTPTAGDTQYFGPGTRLTVL.